This TCR beta chain comes out of a study of cytomegalovirus exposure and HLA in healthy donors. Study-wide points: Most TCR sequences were rare, but some public TCRs occurred in many donors. TCR beta chains numbering more than 150 were designated cytomegalovirus-associated. As a later analysis showed, a missense DCLRE1C variant was linked to trimming of TCR beta V- and J-genes.

It was with 60 Vbeta and 13 Jbeta primers that the PCR ran. The data were produced by immunoSEQ multiplex PCR, yet TCRdb's version contains in-frame clones alone and is incomplete. This sample has 98,000 or so clones, with over 60% found just once. Note on this clone: Its antigen is currently unknown.

The source material was PBMCs. This receptor was obtained from a man in his 60s in good health and CMV-seropositive.

The CDR3 DNA reads as TGTGCCAGCAGTTTCAGGGGGGACGGCAATCAGCCCCAGCATTTT. This encodes CASSFRGDGNQPQHF. The chain carries TRBV2 and TRBJ1-5; 7 bases are a match to TRBD1. Germline trimming cut 5 bases from V and 2 bases from J; bases unmatched to any gene: 6. CDR3 length: 15 residues. CDR1 is SNHLY, CDR2 FYNNEI, per germline.